A single sample is the source of the 7 T cell receptor beta chains below, sequenced in a study of blood T cell repertoires in COVID-19. Here immunoSEQ multiplex PCR was the method, and the copy in TCRdb shows in-frame clones only, minus some. The sample holds over 150,000 clones, about 83% seen once. The sample was peripheral blood. Receptor source: a man in his sixties with acute or convalescent COVID-19.

The rearrangement uses TRBV5-5 and TRBJ1-4, with 10 bases aligning to TRBD1. The ends lost 5 bases at V and 8 bases at J; junction bases unmatched: 9. The CDR3 extends over 15 amino acids. Germline V gives CDR1 SGHKS, CDR2 YYEKEE (reference sequence). CDR3 region: CASSEWTGGSEKLFF. The DNA for the CDR3 is TGTGCCAGCAGTGAATGGACAGGGGGGAGCGAAAAACTGTTTTTT.

The chain recombines TRBV6-5 with TRBJ2-3; D is unclear. There are 14 residues in the CDR3. Per the germline V gene, CDR1 is MNHEY and CDR2 is SVGAGI. V shed 0 bases and J shed 2 bases, with 6 bases lying between them. For the CDR3, the DNA is TGTGCCAGCAGTTACTCGAAGCCCACAGATACGCAGTATTTT. Its protein product is CASSYSKPTDTQYF.

This clone was counted only a few times. The chain couples TRBV7-9 to TRBJ1-6, with D perhaps TRBD1 (5 bases). V was pared by 1 base and J by 8 bases, with 24 bases between. CDR3 length equals 19 residues. Germline lookup yields CDR1 SEHNR and CDR2 FQNEAQ (reference sequence). The CDR3 is CASSLDNTGVQAHHSPLHF. CDR3 DNA sequence: TGTGCCAGCAGCTTAGATAATACCGGTGTACAGGCCCATCATTCACCCCTCCACTTT.

This rearrangement joins TRBV29-1 to TRBJ1-4; no clear D gene. This CDR3 comprises 13 residues. Germline CDR1 SQVTM, CDR2 ANQGSEA. Trimming shortened V by 5 bases and J by 5 bases, and 12 bases separated the two germline ends. The CDR3 protein is CSVFGGGNEKLFF. In DNA form, the CDR3 reads TGCAGCGTTTTCGGCGGTGGAAATGAAAAACTGTTTTTT.

The V gene is TRBV19, the J gene TRBJ1-2, with a tentative D call TRBD1 (6 bases). The CDR3 length is 13 residues. CDR1 LNHDA and CDR2 SQIVND come from the germline V gene (reference sequence). Trimming cost V 6 bases and J 8 bases, with 16 bases left between them. The CDR3 nucleotides read TGTGCCAGTAGCCCTCGCGCAGGGGACGGCTACACCTTC. Translation gives CASSPRAGDGYTF. The whole variable domain, filled in from reference TRBV19 and TRBJ1-2, reads DGGITQSPKYLFRKEGQNVTLSCEQNLNHDAMYWYRQDPGQGLRLIYYSQIVNDFQKGDIAEGYSVSREKKESFPLTVTSAQKNPTAFYLCASSPRAGDGYTFGSGTRLTVV.

This chain connects TRBV7-2 to TRBJ1-2, with 7 nucleotides matching TRBD1. Germline V gives CDR1 SGHTA, CDR2 FQGNSA. The CDR3 contains 17 residues. V trimming: 5 bases; J trimming: 5 bases; junction bases outside the gene matches: 17. The CDR3 DNA sequence: TGTGCCAGCAGCCCGGAGACAGGGTCGGGACCTTTTTATGGCTACACCTTC. Amino acids: CASSPETGSGPFYGYTF.

This clone occurred once. Other nucleotide sequences in the sample specify the same CDR3. V usage is TRBV5-6 and J usage is TRBJ2-7; TRBD1 is a possible D gene (6 bases). V lost 0 bases and J lost 1, with 8 bases in between. Germline lookup yields CDR1 SGHDT and CDR2 YYEEEE. This CDR3 has 14 residues. The CDR3 DNA reads as TGTGCCAGCAGCTTGGTGGGGGCTTCCTACGAGCAGTACTTC. Translating it yields CASSLVGASYEQYF.